This TCR beta chain is from a study of Ad26.COV2.S vaccination and SARS-CoV-2 variants. Turning to the study itself: Intramuscular Ad26.COV2.S at 5x10^10 or 1x10^11 viral particles. Study results and limitations: Vaccinees showed greater spike-specific TCR breadth than placebo recipients. There was reportedly substantial breadth in spike-specific CD8+ and CD4+ T cell responses after vaccination.

Treatment described: approximately 18 received Ad26.COV2.S at low or high dose, single or two shots; roughly five received placebo; per-sample allocation not given. Sampling took place 63 days after the first vaccine or placebo injection. In regard to this clone: Its antigen is undetermined.

The V and J ends lost 1 base and 4 bases respectively, with 10 bases between them. Germline assignment: CDR1 SNHLY and CDR2 FYNNEI. CDR3 length: 14 residues. Clones were sequenced by immunoSEQ multiplex PCR, and TCRdb holds only the in-frame ones, with some missing. The repertoire holds some 290,000 clones, with about 86% as singletons. Source: peripheral blood, taken in a trial of Ad26.COV2.S vaccine versus placebo. This chain links TRBV2 with TRBJ1-2, with unresolved D. This TCR came from a person between 18 and 59 years old who received the Ad26.COV2.S COVID-19 vaccine or a placebo. The CDR3 DNA reads as TGTGCCAGCAGTGAAGTGGGCCCCCTCTATGGCTACACCTTC. It translates to CASSEVGPLYGYTF.